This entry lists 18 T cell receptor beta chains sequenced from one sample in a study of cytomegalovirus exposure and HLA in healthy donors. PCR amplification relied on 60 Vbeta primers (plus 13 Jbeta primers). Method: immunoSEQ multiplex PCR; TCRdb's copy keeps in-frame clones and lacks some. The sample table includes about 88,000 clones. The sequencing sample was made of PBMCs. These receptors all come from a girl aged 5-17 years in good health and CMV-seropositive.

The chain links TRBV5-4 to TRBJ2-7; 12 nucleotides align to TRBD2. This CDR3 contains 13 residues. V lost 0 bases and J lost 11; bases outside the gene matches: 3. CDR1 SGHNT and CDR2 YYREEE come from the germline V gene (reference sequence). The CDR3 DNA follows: TGTGCCAGCAGCTTGGGGACTAGCGGGGCCAAGTACGTC. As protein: CASSLGTSGAKYV.

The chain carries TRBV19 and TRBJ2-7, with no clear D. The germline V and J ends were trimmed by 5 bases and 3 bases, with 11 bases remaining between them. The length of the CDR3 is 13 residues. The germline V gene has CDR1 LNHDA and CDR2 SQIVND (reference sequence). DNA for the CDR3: TGTGCCAGTAGTGCGCCCCCGGGCTACGAGCAGTACTTC. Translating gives CASSAPPGYEQYF. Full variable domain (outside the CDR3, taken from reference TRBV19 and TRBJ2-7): DGGITQSPKYLFRKEGQNVTLSCEQNLNHDAMYWYRQDPGQGLRLIYYSQIVNDFQKGDIAEGYSVSREKKESFPLTVTSAQKNPTAFYLCASSAPPGYEQYFGPGTRLTVT.

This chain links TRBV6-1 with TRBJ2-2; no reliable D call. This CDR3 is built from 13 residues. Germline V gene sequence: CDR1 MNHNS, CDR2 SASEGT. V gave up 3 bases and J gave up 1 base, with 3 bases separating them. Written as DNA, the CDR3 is TGTGCCAGCAGTGACCTGAACACCGGGGAGCTGTTTTTT. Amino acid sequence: CASSDLNTGELFF.

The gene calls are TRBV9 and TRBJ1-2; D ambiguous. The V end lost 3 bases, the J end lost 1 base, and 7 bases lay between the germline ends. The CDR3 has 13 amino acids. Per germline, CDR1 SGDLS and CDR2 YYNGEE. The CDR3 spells CASSARLNYGYTF. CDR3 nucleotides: TGTGCCAGCAGCGCACGACTTAACTATGGCTACACCTTC.

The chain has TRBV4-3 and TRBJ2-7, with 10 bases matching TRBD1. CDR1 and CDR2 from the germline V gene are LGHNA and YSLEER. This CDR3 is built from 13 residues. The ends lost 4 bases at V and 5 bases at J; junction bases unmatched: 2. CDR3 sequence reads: CASSLGTGDEQYF. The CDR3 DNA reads TGCGCCAGCAGCCTAGGGACAGGGGACGAGCAGTACTTC.

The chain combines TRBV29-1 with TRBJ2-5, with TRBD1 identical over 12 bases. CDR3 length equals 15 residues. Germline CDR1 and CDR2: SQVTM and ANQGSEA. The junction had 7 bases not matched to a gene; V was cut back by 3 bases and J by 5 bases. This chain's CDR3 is CSVDVGTGGRETQYF. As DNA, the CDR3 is TGCAGCGTTGATGTCGGGACAGGGGGCCGCGAGACCCAGTACTTC.

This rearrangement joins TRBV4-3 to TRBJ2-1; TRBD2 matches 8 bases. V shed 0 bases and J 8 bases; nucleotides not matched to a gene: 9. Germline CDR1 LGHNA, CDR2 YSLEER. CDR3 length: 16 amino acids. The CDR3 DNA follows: TGCGCCAGCAGCCAAGATAGGGGACTAGGGTCCTATGAGCAGTTCTTC. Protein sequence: CASSQDRGLGSYEQFF.

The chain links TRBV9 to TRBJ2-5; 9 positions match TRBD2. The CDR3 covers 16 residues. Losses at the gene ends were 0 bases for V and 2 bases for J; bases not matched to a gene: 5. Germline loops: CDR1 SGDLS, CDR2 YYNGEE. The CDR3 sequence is CASSVGPAGGQETQYF. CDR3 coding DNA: TGTGCCAGCAGCGTAGGGCCAGCGGGGGGACAAGAGACCCAGTACTTC.

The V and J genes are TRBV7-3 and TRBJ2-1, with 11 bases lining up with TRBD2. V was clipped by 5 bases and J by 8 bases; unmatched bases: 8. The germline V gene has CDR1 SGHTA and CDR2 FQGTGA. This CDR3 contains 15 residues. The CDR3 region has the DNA TGTGCCAGCAGCGAACTAGCGGGGGTTCCCTATGAGCAGTTCTTC. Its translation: CASSELAGVPYEQFF.

The DNA of the CDR3 is TGTGCCAGCAGCTTAATCCCGGGGGGCCCCTACGAGCAGTACTTC. Residues: CASSLIPGGPYEQYF. V usage is TRBV7-2 and J usage is TRBJ2-7, with D tentatively TRBD2 (7 bases). This CDR3 region has 15 residues. The germline V gene has CDR1 SGHTA and CDR2 FQGNSA. Trimming stripped 2 bases from V and 2 bases from J, with 13 bases between.

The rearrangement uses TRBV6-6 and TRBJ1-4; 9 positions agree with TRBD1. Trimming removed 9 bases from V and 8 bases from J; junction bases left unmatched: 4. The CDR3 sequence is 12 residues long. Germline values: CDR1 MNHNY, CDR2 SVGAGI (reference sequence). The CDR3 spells CASDRGEEKLFF. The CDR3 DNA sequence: TGTGCCAGTGACAGGGGGGAGGAAAAACTGTTTTTT.

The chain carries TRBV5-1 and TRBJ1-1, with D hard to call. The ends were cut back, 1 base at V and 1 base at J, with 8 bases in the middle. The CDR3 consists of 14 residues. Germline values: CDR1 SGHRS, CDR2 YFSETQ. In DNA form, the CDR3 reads TGCGCCAGCAGCTTGTTAAGAGGGAACACTGAAGCTTTCTTT. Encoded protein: CASSLLRGNTEAFF.

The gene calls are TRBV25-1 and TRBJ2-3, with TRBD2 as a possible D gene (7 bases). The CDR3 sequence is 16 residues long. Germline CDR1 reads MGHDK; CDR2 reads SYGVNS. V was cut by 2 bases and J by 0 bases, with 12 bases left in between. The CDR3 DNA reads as TGTGCCAGCAGTGAAAAGGAGGGGGGGAGCACAGATACGCAGTATTTT. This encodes CASSEKEGGSTDTQYF.

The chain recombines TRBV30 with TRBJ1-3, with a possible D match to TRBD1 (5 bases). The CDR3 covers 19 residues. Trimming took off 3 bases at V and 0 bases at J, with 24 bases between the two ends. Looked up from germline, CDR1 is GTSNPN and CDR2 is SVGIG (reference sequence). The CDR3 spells CAWRGTGTKGSSSGNTIYF. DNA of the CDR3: TGTGCCTGGAGGGGGACCGGGACTAAGGGGAGCAGCTCTGGAAACACCATATATTTT.

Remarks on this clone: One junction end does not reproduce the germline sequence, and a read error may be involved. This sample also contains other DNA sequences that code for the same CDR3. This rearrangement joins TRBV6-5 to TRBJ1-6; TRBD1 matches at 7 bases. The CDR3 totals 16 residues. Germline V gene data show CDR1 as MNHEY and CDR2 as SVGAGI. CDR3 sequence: CASSYRQGSYNSPLHF. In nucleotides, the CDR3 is TGTGCCAGCAGTTACCGACAGGGTTCCTATAATTCACCCCTACACTTT.

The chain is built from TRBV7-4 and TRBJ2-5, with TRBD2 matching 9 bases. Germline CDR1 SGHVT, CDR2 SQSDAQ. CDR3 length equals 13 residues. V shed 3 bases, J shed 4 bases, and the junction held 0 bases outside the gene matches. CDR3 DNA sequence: TGTGCCAGCAGCTTGGGACTAGCAGAGACCCAGTACTTC. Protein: CASSLGLAETQYF.

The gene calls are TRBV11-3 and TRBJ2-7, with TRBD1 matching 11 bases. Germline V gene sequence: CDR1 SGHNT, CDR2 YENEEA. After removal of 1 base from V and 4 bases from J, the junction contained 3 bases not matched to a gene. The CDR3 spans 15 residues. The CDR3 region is CASSLGTGGGYEQYV. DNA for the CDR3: TGTGCCAGCAGCTTAGGGACAGGGGGCGGATACGAGCAGTACGTC.

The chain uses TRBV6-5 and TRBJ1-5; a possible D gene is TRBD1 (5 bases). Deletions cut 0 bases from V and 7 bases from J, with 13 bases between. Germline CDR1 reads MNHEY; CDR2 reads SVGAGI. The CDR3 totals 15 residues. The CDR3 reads CASSYSGVMGQPQHF. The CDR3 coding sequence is TGTGCCAGCAGTTACTCAGGGGTTATGGGGCAGCCCCAGCATTTT.